What follows are 28 T cell receptor beta chains derived from one specimen sequenced in a study of Ad26.COV2.S vaccination and SARS-CoV-2 variants. Clones were read by immunoSEQ multiplex PCR, and TCRdb kept only the in-frame ones, dropping some. The sample has 300,000 to 400,000 clones; approximately 90% are singletons. Treatment meaning: approximately 18 received Ad26.COV2.S at low or high dose, single or two shots; 5 received placebo; per-sample allocation not given. Following the first vaccine or placebo injection, samples were taken on day 63. The sample was peripheral blood, taken in a trial of Ad26.COV2.S vaccine versus placebo. The origin of the receptors is a person between 18 and 59 years old who received the Ad26.COV2.S COVID-19 vaccine or a placebo.

The chain couples TRBV7-6 to TRBJ2-3; a weak D match, TRBD2 (5 bases). Trimming took off 5 bases at V and 1 base at J, with 13 bases between the two ends. The length of the CDR3 is 15 residues. Looked up from germline, CDR1 is SGHVS and CDR2 is FNYEAQ. As DNA, the CDR3 is TGTGCCAGCAGCAAAAGCGGATCAGGCACAGATACGCAGTATTTT. Protein sequence: CASSKSGSGTDTQYF.

This chain uses TRBV7-9 with TRBJ1-1; D gene uncertain. Germline CDR1 reads SEHNR; CDR2 reads FQNEAQ (reference sequence). Between the trimmed V and J ends, which lost 3 bases and 4 bases, there was a span of 9 bases. The CDR3 spans 13 residues. CDR3 loop: CASSLSRSTEAFF. CDR3 nucleotides: TGTGCCAGCAGCTTGTCCAGGAGCACTGAAGCTTTCTTT. Drawing the rest from reference TRBV7-9 and TRBJ1-1, the complete variable domain is DTGVSQNPRHKITKRGQNVTFRCDPISEHNRLYWYRQTLGQGPEFLTYFQNEAQLEKSRLLSDRFSAERPKGSFSTLEIQRTEQGDSAMYLCASSLSRSTEAFFGQGTRLTVV.

This clone has more than one count but fewer than ten. This specimen includes other DNA sequences encoding the same CDR3. V usage is TRBV4-1 and J usage is TRBJ2-7, with a tentative D call TRBD2 (6 bases). This CDR3 spans 15 amino acids. CDR1 and CDR2 from the germline V gene are MGHRA and YSYEKL. Between the trimmed V and J ends, which lost 1 base and 2 bases, there was a span of 12 bases. The chain's CDR3 is CASSQGQGGTYEQYF. The DNA for the CDR3 is TGCGCCAGCAGCCAAGGGCAGGGAGGTACCTACGAGCAGTACTTC.

V gene TRBV19 combines with J gene TRBJ2-1; 8 nucleotides line up with TRBD2. The trim removed 7 bases at V and 3 bases at J, leaving 5 bases unmatched. The length of the CDR3 is 14 residues. Per germline, CDR1 LNHDA and CDR2 SQIVND (reference sequence). The DNA of the CDR3 is TGTGCCAGTACGAAGCGGGAGCGCTACAATGAGCAGTTCTTC. It encodes CASTKRERYNEQFF.

The chain carries TRBV4-1 and TRBJ2-3; D is ambiguous. The germline V and J ends were trimmed by 2 bases and 4 bases, with 10 bases remaining between them. This CDR3 is 14 amino acids long. Germline V CDR1 and CDR2: MGHRA, YSYEKL. CDR3 sequence reads: CASSQSTLSDTQYF. DNA for the CDR3: TGCGCCAGCAGCCAATCTACCCTCTCAGATACGCAGTATTTT.

The rearrangement links TRBV6-2 or TRBV6-3 to TRBJ2-5; D call uncertain. The germline CDR1 and CDR2 sequences are MNHEY and SVGEGT. The CDR3 contains 15 residues. The V end lost 1 base, the J end lost 1 base, and 10 bases lay between the germline ends. This CDR3 is CASSYFRTRQETQYF. The CDR3 DNA follows: TGTGCCAGCAGTTACTTTCGTACCCGCCAAGAGACCCAGTACTTC.

J is TRBJ2-7 and V is TRBV28; D gene ambiguous. CDR3 length: 13 amino acids. The V end was cut by 2 bases, the J end by 1 base, with 6 bases between. Germline CDR1 MDHEN, CDR2 SYDVKM. CDR3 bases: TGTGCCAGCAGTTTAGGGGTATCCTACGAGCAGTACTTC. As protein: CASSLGVSYEQYF.

The chain's CDR3 is CASSGDRGNTEAFF. The CDR3 nucleotides are TGTGCCAGCAGCGGGGACAGGGGGAACACTGAAGCTTTCTTT. The chain couples TRBV9 to TRBJ1-1; 10 bases map to TRBD1. The CDR3 runs 14 residues. Trimming removed 3 bases from V and 1 base from J; junction bases left unmatched: 0. The V gene's germline CDR1 is SGDLS and CDR2 YYNGEE.

The V and J genes are TRBV28 and TRBJ1-5; no reliable D call. V was trimmed by 6 bases and J by 0 bases, leaving 12 bases between them. Looked up from germline, CDR1 is MDHEN and CDR2 is SYDVKM. The CDR3 totals 15 residues. CDR3 amino acids: CASSRTTDSNQPQHF. The CDR3 DNA is TGTGCCAGCAGCCGCACTACGGATAGCAATCAGCCCCAGCATTTT.

For the CDR3, the DNA is TGTGCCAGTAGTATGGGCCGAAGCTACGAGCAGTACTTC. Protein: CASSMGRSYEQYF. V gene TRBV19 combines with J gene TRBJ2-7; no clear D. Trimming removed 3 bases at V and 3 bases at J, with 9 bases between. This CDR3 has 13 amino acids. CDR1 is LNHDA, CDR2 SQIVND, per germline (reference sequence).

The rearrangement links TRBV27 to TRBJ2-2; D not certain. The CDR3 spans 12 residues. The germline V and J ends were trimmed by 9 bases and 9 bases, with 14 bases remaining between them. The V gene's germline CDR1 is MNHEY and CDR2 SMNVEV (reference sequence). The CDR3: CARKLMWRELFF. The CDR3 coding sequence is TGTGCCAGGAAATTGATGTGGCGGGAGCTGTTTTTT.

This chain connects TRBV10-3 to TRBJ1-2; no clear D. CDR3 length equals 13 residues. CDR1 is ENHRY, CDR2 SYGVKD, per germline. The CDR3 nucleotides are TGTGCGTCGGCAGCCGACCCTAACTATGGCTACACCTTC. The encoded protein is CASAADPNYGYTF.

The chain is built from TRBV6-1 and TRBJ2-7; maybe TRBD2 (6 bases). Looked up from germline, CDR1 is MNHNS and CDR2 is SASEGT. The CDR3 is made up of 16 amino acids. Trimming removed 3 bases at V and 0 bases at J, with 15 bases between. CDR3 nucleotide sequence: TGTGCCAGCAGTGAGACCTTAGCGGCCAGCTCCTACGAGCAGTACTTC. Translation gives CASSETLAASSYEQYF.

Only one count was recorded for this clone. The genes are TRBV7-3 and TRBJ1-1; D uncertain. Germline-derived CDR1 and CDR2 are SGHTA and FQGTGA. This CDR3 is 13 amino acids long. Trimming removed 3 bases at V and 3 bases at J, with 8 bases between. The CDR3 DNA reads TGTGCCAGCAGCTTGAGGGCTCACACTGAAGCTTTCTTT. Translation gives CASSLRAHTEAFF.

V is TRBV7-3 and J is TRBJ1-1; tentative D call: TRBD1 (6 bases). The CDR3 runs to 12 residues. Germline CDR1 SGHTA, CDR2 FQGTGA. Trimming took 5 bases from V and 7 from J, leaving 11 bases between them. In DNA, the CDR3 is TGTGCCAGCAGCCCAGGGGTGGGTGAAGCTTTCTTT. Protein sequence: CASSPGVGEAFF.

The rearrangement joins TRBV2 to TRBJ2-1; D remains unclear. V shed 1 base and J shed 2 bases, with 3 bases lying between them. CDR1 and CDR2 (germline): SNHLY, FYNNEI. The CDR3 runs 13 residues. CDR3: CASSEDAYNEQFF. The CDR3 bases are TGTGCCAGCAGTGAAGACGCCTACAATGAGCAGTTCTTC. The entire variable domain, with the rest obtained from reference TRBV2 and TRBJ2-1, is as follows: EPEVTQTPSHQVTQMGQEVILRCVPISNHLYFYWYRQILGQKVEFLVSFYNNEISEKSEIFDDQFSVERPDGSNFTLKIRSTKLEDSAMYFCASSEDAYNEQFFGPGTRLTVL.

The V call is TRBV19, the J call TRBJ1-6, with D possibly matching TRBD1 (5 bases). V gave up 6 bases and J gave up 0 bases, with 9 bases separating them. The CDR3 sequence is 15 residues long. The germline CDR1 and CDR2 sequences are LNHDA and SQIVND (reference sequence). CDR3 sequence reads: CASSLDSSYNSPLHF. The CDR3 nucleotides are TGTGCCAGTAGCCTTGACAGCTCCTATAATTCACCCCTCCACTTT. Based on the CDR3 plus reference TRBV19 and TRBJ1-6, the full variable domain is DGGITQSPKYLFRKEGQNVTLSCEQNLNHDAMYWYRQDPGQGLRLIYYSQIVNDFQKGDIAEGYSVSREKKESFPLTVTSAQKNPTAFYLCASSLDSSYNSPLHFGNGTRLTVT.

The chain links TRBV18 to TRBJ2-2; the D gene is possibly TRBD1 (6 bases). This CDR3 region has 14 residues. Germline CDR1 is KGHSH and CDR2 is LQKENI. The V gene lost 5 bases and the J gene lost 3 bases, with 10 bases spanning the gap. The CDR3 here is CASSAQGYTGELFF. CDR3 DNA: TGTGCCAGCTCAGCCCAGGGGTACACCGGGGAGCTGTTTTTT.

V gene TRBV2 combines with J gene TRBJ2-2, with TRBD1 matching over 7 bases. The trim removed 5 bases at V and 4 bases at J, leaving 7 bases unmatched. The CDR3 has 15 residues. Per germline, CDR1 SNHLY and CDR2 FYNNEI. CDR3 residues: CASSRRQGATGELFF. The CDR3, as DNA: TGTGCCAGCAGTAGACGACAGGGCGCCACCGGGGAGCTGTTTTTT.

The chain carries TRBV11-2 and TRBJ2-1; D is uncertain. This CDR3 contains 15 residues. The germline V gene has CDR1 SGHAT and CDR2 FQNNGV. V lost 8 bases and J lost 0, with 14 bases in between. The CDR3 DNA sequence: TGTGCCAGCGGTCCCCTACCCAGCTCCTACAATGAGCAGTTCTTC. As protein: CASGPLPSSYNEQFF.

The J gene is TRBJ1-1, the V gene TRBV6-1, with D hard to call. With 3 bases removed from V and 4 bases from J, the gap between germline ends came to 12 bases. This CDR3 has 14 amino acids. Germline V gene data show CDR1 as MNHNS and CDR2 as SASEGT. CDR3 residues: CASSDRGKGTEAFF. The CDR3 nucleotides are TGTGCCAGCAGTGATCGGGGTAAGGGCACTGAAGCTTTCTTT.

J is TRBJ1-2 and V is TRBV7-9; D is unclear. The CDR3 is 12 residues long. Trimming removed 5 bases from V and 8 bases from J, with 12 bases in between. Germline V lookup: CDR1 SEHNR, CDR2 FQNEAQ (reference sequence). The CDR3 nucleotides read TGTGCCAGCAGCCTGGCGGCAGGCGGCTACACCTTC. This gives the protein CASSLAAGGYTF.

The chain joins TRBV6-5 to TRBJ1-1; D might be TRBD1 (5 bases). CDR3 length equals 15 residues. In germline, CDR1 is MNHEY, CDR2 SVGAGI. Trimming left V 2 bases short and J 5 bases short, with 15 bases between. Here the CDR3 reads CASSYVQGKGTEAFF. As DNA, the CDR3 is TGTGCCAGCAGTTACGTCCAGGGCAAGGGGACTGAAGCTTTCTTT.

V is TRBV18 and J is TRBJ2-1; 10 nucleotides match TRBD2. Germline V gene sequence: CDR1 KGHSH, CDR2 LQKENI. After removal of 0 bases from V and 5 bases from J, the junction contained 7 bases not matched to a gene. The CDR3 sequence is 17 residues long. The CDR3 is CASSPPIAGGRDNEQFF. In nucleotides, the CDR3 is TGTGCCAGCTCACCACCAATAGCGGGGGGCCGTGACAATGAGCAGTTCTTC.

This clone was detected a few times. This chain links TRBV5-1 with TRBJ2-7, with D possibly TRBD1 on 5 matching bases. Germline values: CDR1 SGHRS, CDR2 YFSETQ. The CDR3 is made up of 14 amino acids. The V end lost 3 bases, the J end lost 2 bases, and 12 bases lay between the germline ends. Here the CDR3 DNA reads TGCGCCAGCAGCTCCTCTGACAGCGCCTACGAGCAGTACTTC. Its protein is CASSSSDSAYEQYF.

V is TRBV28 and J is TRBJ2-1; 16 bases agree with TRBD2. Germline loops: CDR1 MDHEN, CDR2 SYDVKM. The CDR3 is 19 residues long. V lost 3 bases and J lost 3; bases outside the gene matches: 8. CDR3 region: CASSFPVGTSGRGYNEQFF. The CDR3 coding sequence is TGTGCCAGCAGTTTTCCCGTGGGGACTAGCGGGAGGGGCTACAATGAGCAGTTCTTC.

The genes are TRBV6-2 or TRBV6-3 and TRBJ2-7, with TRBD2 as a possible D gene (6 bases). V was cut by 2 bases and J by 4 bases, with 12 bases left in between. Per the germline V gene, CDR1 is MNHEY and CDR2 is SVGEGT. The CDR3 has 14 amino acids. The CDR3 nucleotides read TGTGCCAGCAGTTACGGAGGACTAACTTACGAGCAGTACTTC. This gives the protein CASSYGGLTYEQYF.

As regards this clone: The identical CDR3 is also encoded by other nucleotide sequences in the sample. The J gene is TRBJ2-6, the V gene TRBV18; 7 bases agree with TRBD1. V lost 4 bases to trimming and J lost 2 bases; unmatched junction nucleotides: 2. Germline CDR1 and CDR2: KGHSH and LQKENI. The CDR3 length is 15 residues. The CDR3 DNA sequence: TGTGCCAGCTCACTTCAGGGGGCTGGGGCCAACGTCCTGACTTTC. Its translation: CASSLQGAGANVLTF.